The 7 T cell receptor beta chains given below trace back to one sample, sequenced in a study of T cell changes during pregnancy in multiple sclerosis. Produced via immunoSEQ multiplex PCR; TCRdb's table is partial and in-frame only. The sample has 90,000 to 130,000 clones, roughly 92% seen once; the top ten hold about 1.5%. The input for sequencing was peripheral blood, taken in the third trimester of pregnancy. The origin of the receptors is a female donor with multiple sclerosis, enrolled in a pregnancy study.

This clone has just a few counts. This chain links TRBV19 with TRBJ1-1, with TRBD1 as a possible D gene (6 bases). V was clipped by 4 bases and J by 4 bases, with 13 bases between them. Germline V CDR1 and CDR2: LNHDA, SQIVND (reference sequence). This CDR3 is 14 amino acids long. This chain's CDR3 is CASSTDRPGTEAFF. The DNA for the CDR3 is TGTGCCAGTAGTACCGACAGGCCAGGCACTGAAGCTTTCTTT.

V gene TRBV6-5 combines with J gene TRBJ2-1, with TRBD1 matching over 8 bases. Germline loops: CDR1 MNHEY, CDR2 SVGAGI. With 6 bases clipped from V and 2 bases from J, the junction kept 3 bases outside the gene matches. The CDR3 length is 14 residues. In DNA, the CDR3 is TGTGCCAGCAGCGAGGACAGGGCCTACAATGAGCAGTTCTTC. Amino acid sequence: CASSEDRAYNEQFF.

This clone has only one observation. The chain links TRBV10-3 to TRBJ2-1; TRBD2 agrees at 12 bases. V shed 0 bases, J shed 6 bases, and the junction held 6 bases outside the gene matches. CDR1 is ENHRY, CDR2 SYGVKD, per germline. This CDR3 has 17 residues. The CDR3 sequence is CAISESASGRGVNEQFF. The CDR3 region has the DNA TGTGCCATCAGTGAGTCGGCTAGCGGGAGGGGGGTCAATGAGCAGTTCTTC.

The chain is built from TRBV6-1 and TRBJ1-4, with 9 bases lining up with TRBD1. Germline V gene sequence: CDR1 MNHNS, CDR2 SASEGT. This CDR3 is 14 amino acids long. V lost 4 bases to trimming and J lost 6 bases; unmatched junction nucleotides: 3. DNA of the CDR3: TGTGCCAGCAGTGCCACAGGGGGCCATGAAAAACTGTTTTTT. Protein product: CASSATGGHEKLFF.

The genes are TRBV7-2 and TRBJ1-6; D is undetermined. V shed 1 base and J shed 5 bases, with 9 bases lying between them. The germline CDR1 and CDR2 sequences are SGHTA and FQGNSA. The CDR3 length is 15 residues. For the CDR3, the DNA is TGTGCCAGCAGCTTAGAGCCGGGTAATAATTCACCCCTCCACTTT. Protein: CASSLEPGNNSPLHF.

This rearrangement joins TRBV9 to TRBJ1-1; 12 positions agree with TRBD1. The trim removed 0 bases at V and 5 bases at J, leaving 5 bases unmatched. This CDR3 has 16 residues. The germline V gene has CDR1 SGDLS and CDR2 YYNGEE. The CDR3 nucleotides read TGTGCCAGCAGCGTAGAGGGGACAGGGGGCTTAACTGAAGCTTTCTTT. Protein product: CASSVEGTGGLTEAFF. The variable domain in full, completed from reference TRBV9 and TRBJ1-1, reads DSGVTQTPKHLITATGQRVTLRCSPRSGDLSVYWYQQSLDQGLQFLIQYYNGEERAKGNILERFSAQQFPDLHSELNLSSLELGDSALYFCASSVEGTGGLTEAFFGQGTRLTVV.

The chain couples TRBV6-1 to TRBJ2-5, with TRBD2 as a possible D gene (6 bases). This CDR3 spans 15 amino acids. Germline values: CDR1 MNHNS, CDR2 SASEGT. Trimming took 3 bases from V and 5 from J, leaving 16 bases between them. The CDR3 region is CASSESPRREETQYF. The CDR3 DNA reads TGTGCCAGCAGTGAGTCTCCCCGGAGGGAGGAGACCCAGTACTTC.